The 32 T cell receptor beta chains listed next were all sequenced from one sample in a study of tumor-infiltrating lymphocytes in primary liver carcinoma. A constant-region primer primed TCR beta cDNA synthesis from 450 to 550 ng of total RNA. Investigators got TCR beta libraries out of three nested multiplex PCR rounds, done with slightly modified ARM-PCR. Forward primers for TRBV1-TRBV30 and a C-beta reverse primer served the first two PCR rounds, at 10 cycles each. A single record per CDR3 protein comes from TCRdb applying MiXCR to the multiplex PCR reads. Of approximately 110,000 distinct CDR3 sequences in the sample, 64% were seen once. Between roughly 17 and 31 mg of unsorted bulk tissue served as the source from which RNA and DNA were co-extracted. The sample consisted of liver tumor tissue from sampling region 3. The subset: tumor region T3, left-lateral pole. Receptors were obtained from an older woman with primary liver carcinoma and hepatitis B virus infection.

The CDR3 sequence: CASSLPQGGQAFF. The CDR3 bases are TGTGCCAGCAGTTTACCGCAGGGGGGACAAGCTTTCTTT. The chain employs TRBV27 and TRBJ1-1; 7 bases are shared with TRBD1. This CDR3 has 13 residues. Unmatched junction bases numbered 6, after V lost 2 bases and J lost 9 bases. Germline V gene lookup returns CDR1 MNHEY and CDR2 SMNVEV (reference sequence).

This rearrangement joins TRBV29-1 to TRBJ2-1; 9 nucleotides line up with TRBD2. Germline assignment: CDR1 SQVTM and CDR2 ANQGSEA. V was clipped by 2 bases and J by 5 bases; unmatched bases: 10. This CDR3 has 16 residues. The CDR3 region has the DNA TGCAGCGTTGAAACCGGGACTAGCATTTCCCACAATGAGCAGTTCTTC. It is translated as CSVETGTSISHNEQFF.

This clonotype was counted a few times. The conserved phenylalanine or tryptophan normally closing the CDR3 is absent here, so this likely arose from a read error. The V call is TRBV12-3 or TRBV12-4, the J call TRBJ1-4; TRBD1 matches at 8 bases. The V segment lost 3 bases and the J segment 8 bases; nucleotides outside the gene matches: 8. This CDR3 comprises 15 residues. CDR3 amino acids: CASSFRQGPYEKLFL. CDR3 nucleotide sequence: TGTGCCAGCAGTTTCCGACAGGGGCCGTACGAAAAACTGTTTCTT.

Notes on this clonotype: A much larger clonotype is one base distant, so this may be a read error. The rearrangement joins TRBV6-1 to TRBJ2-5, with D unresolved. Germline V gives CDR1 MNHNS, CDR2 SASEGT. The CDR3 is 15 amino acids. The ends were cut back, 4 bases at V and 1 base at J, with 13 bases in the middle. The CDR3 sequence: CASSVNPNSQETQYF. The CDR3 bases are TGTGCCAGCAGTGTAAACCCTAACAGCCAAGAGACCCAGTACTTC.

This clonotype has only a few counts. A much larger clone differs from this one at a single base, so this may be a read error. The rearrangement joins TRBV6-6 to TRBJ1-5; D uncertain. Germline CDR1 reads MNHNY; CDR2 reads SVGAGI (reference sequence). CDR3 length: 17 amino acids. The chain's CDR3 is CASSYQSMTVTRQPRHF. CDR3 coding DNA: TGTGCCAGCAGTTACCAATCGATGACTGTTACGAGGCAGCCCCGGCATTTT.

The rearrangement joins TRBV6-5 to TRBJ1-4; possible D gene TRBD1, 6 bases. The CDR3 has 14 residues. CDR1 and CDR2 (germline): MNHEY, SVGAGI. In nucleotides, the CDR3 is TGTGAAAGCAGTTGGACAGCAACTAATGAAAAACTGTTTTTT. It encodes CESSWTATNEKLFF.

Regarding this clonotype: Compared with germline, one end of the junction differs, possibly owing to a read error. This chain connects TRBV11-2 to TRBJ2-5, with D possibly matching TRBD1 (5 bases). This CDR3 region has 14 residues. From germline, CDR1 is SGHAT and CDR2 FQNNGV. The CDR3 nucleotides are TGTGCCATCAGCCGATGGGGCGTCCTGGGGACCCAGTACTTC. This codes for CAISRWGVLGTQYF.

The genes are TRBV11-3 and TRBJ2-1; D gene uncertain. The V gene lost 5 bases and the J gene lost 5 bases, with 16 bases spanning the gap. CDR1 is SGHNT and CDR2 is YENEEA in the germline V gene. The CDR3 spans 15 residues. CDR3 sequence: CASSPRSSGNNEQFF. As DNA, the CDR3 is TGTGCCAGCAGCCCTCGCAGTAGTGGGAACAATGAGCAGTTCTTC.

Comments on this clonotype: Without the conserved terminal phenylalanine or tryptophan, this CDR3 likely stems from a read error. This chain uses TRBV4-2 with TRBJ2-1; D gene unclear. CDR1 is LGHNA and CDR2 is YNFKEQ in the germline V gene. The CDR3 extends over 16 amino acids. Between the trimmed V and J ends, which lost 0 bases and 1 base, there was a span of 10 bases. The CDR3 sequence: CASSQEAVSSYNEQFS. The DNA for the CDR3 is TGTGCCAGCAGCCAAGAGGCGGTAAGTTCCTACAATGAGCAGTTCTCC.

This clonotype was detected ten times or more. The genes are TRBV29-1 and TRBJ1-1; no definite D call. The CDR3 length is 14 residues. CDR1 is SQVTM, CDR2 ANQGSEA, per germline. Between the trimmed V and J ends, which lost 5 bases and 3 bases, there was a span of 16 bases. For the CDR3, the DNA is TGCAGCGTTCTTCCCCTCACTACGGACACTGAAGCTTTCTTT. It yields the protein CSVLPLTTDTEAFF.

A remark on this clonotype: A much larger clone lies one base from this, so it may be a read error. The CDR3 DNA is TGTGCCATCAGGGCGGACAGGTTGAACACTGAAACTTTCTTT. It yields the protein CAIRADRLNTETFF. The chain carries TRBV10-3 and TRBJ1-1; 7 positions match TRBD1. The CDR3 is 14 amino acids. Germline loops: CDR1 ENHRY, CDR2 SYGVKD.

To note about this clonotype: Being one base from a much bigger clone, this may be a read error. The chain carries TRBV12-3 or TRBV12-4 and TRBJ2-7; 8 bases align to TRBD1. This CDR3 is built from 14 residues. The V and J ends lost 5 bases and 3 bases, in that order; junction bases with no gene match: 6. CDR3 coding DNA: TGTGCCAGCAGTCAGTCGGGACAGGTCTACGAGCAGTACTTC. This sequence encodes CASSQSGQVYEQYF.

This clonotype was counted only a few times. A much larger clone is a single base away; this may be a read error. The chain links TRBV6-1 to TRBJ1-2, with TRBD1 matching over 10 bases. Germline V gene data show CDR1 as MNHNS and CDR2 as SASEGT. CDR3 length equals 14 residues. V trimming: 8 bases; J trimming: 6 bases; junction bases outside the gene matches: 9. The CDR3 loop is CASRDRGSSNGYTF. CDR3 bases: TGTGCCAGCCGGGACAGGGGATCGAGTAATGGCTACACCTTC.

On this clonotype: A single base separates this from a much larger clone, so it may be a read error. The rearrangement uses TRBV14 and TRBJ2-1, with D possibly matching TRBD2 (5 bases). Trimming took off 4 bases at V and 3 bases at J, with 16 bases between the two ends. CDR1 and CDR2 from the germline V gene are SGHDN and FVKESK. This CDR3 is 16 amino acids long. For the CDR3, the DNA is TGTGCCAGCAGCCCACGTGGCGGGTGCGGCTACAATGAGCAGTTCTTC. It yields the protein CASSPRGGCGYNEQFF.

This clonotype was counted a single time. The chain couples TRBV6-5 to TRBJ2-7, with 10 bases identical to TRBD2. Germline V CDR1 and CDR2: MNHEY, SVGAGI. The CDR3 length is 14 residues. The CDR3 DNA reads TGTCCCACCAGTAAAGCGGGAGGGCCTTACGAGCAGTACTTC. Translating gives CPTSKAGGPYEQYF.

This clonotype was counted a few times. Since a much larger clone is just one base distant, this may be a read error. V is TRBV6-2 or TRBV6-3 and J is TRBJ2-3; a possible D gene is TRBD2 (5 bases). The CDR3 extends over 17 amino acids. The germline V gene encodes CDR1 MNHEY and CDR2 SVGEGT. V was clipped by 4 bases and J by 2 bases, with 19 bases between them. Here the CDR3 DNA reads TGTGCCAGCAGTTTTCGACTACGAAGATCCTCCACAGATACGCAGTATTTT. Translated: CASSFRLRRSSTDTQYF.

Concerning this clonotype: A much more abundant neighbour one base away suggests this may be a read error. The chain carries TRBV5-1 and TRBJ1-3; TRBD1 matches 8 bases. Germline loops: CDR1 SGHRS, CDR2 YFSETQ. The length of the CDR3 is 13 residues. This chain's CDR3 is CASSQGAGNTTYF. The CDR3, as DNA: TGCGCCAGCAGCCAGGGGGCTGGAAACACCACATATTTT.

The chain combines TRBV29-1 with TRBJ2-7; perhaps TRBD2 as D (8 bases). The CDR3 length is 13 residues. With 2 bases removed from V and 10 bases from J, the gap between germline ends came to 18 bases. Germline V gene sequence: CDR1 SQVTM, CDR2 ANQGSEA. Here the CDR3 reads CSVEPGLGGDQYF. CDR3 bases: TGCAGCGTTGAACCGGGACTAGGGGGCGACCAGTACTTC.

This clonotype was seen only once. CDR3 in amino acids: CASSPPKGTTDTQYF. The CDR3 DNA reads as TGTGCCAGCAGTCCCCCTAAGGGGACCACAGATACGCAGTATTTT. The genes are TRBV28 and TRBJ2-3; D possibly matches TRBD1 or TRBD2 (5 bases each). In germline, CDR1 is MDHEN, CDR2 SYDVKM. The germline V and J ends were trimmed by 5 bases and 2 bases, with 14 bases remaining between them. The CDR3 covers 15 residues.

Comment on this clonotype: A much more abundant neighbour one base away suggests this may be a read error. V gene TRBV7-8 combines with J gene TRBJ1-4; possible D gene TRBD1, 5 bases. Germline values: CDR1 SGHVS, CDR2 FQNEAQ. V lost 4 bases to trimming and J lost 8 bases, with 23 bases between them. The CDR3 runs 17 residues. The CDR3 DNA sequence: TGTGCCAGCAGCTCCGGGATAGGGGATCTGAGGGCCGAAAAACTGTTTTTT. Translated, it gives CASSSGIGDLRAEKLFF.

A word on this clonotype: A read error may produce the germline difference seen at one junction end. The genes are TRBV10-3 and TRBJ2-5; 8 nucleotides agree with TRBD2. The germline gives CDR1 ENHRY, CDR2 SYGVKD. This CDR3 is built from 13 residues. The CDR3 here is CAISGGEGETQCF. CDR3 nucleotides: TGTGCCATCTCCGGGGGGGAGGGAGAGACCCAGTGCTTC.

This clonotype was seen many times. The rearrangement uses TRBV7-9 and TRBJ2-5; D possibly corresponds to TRBD1 (5 bases). Deletions cut 3 bases from V and 5 bases from J, with 13 bases between. The CDR3 has 14 amino acids. The germline V gene encodes CDR1 SEHNR and CDR2 FQNEAQ (reference sequence). The CDR3, as DNA: TGTGCCAGCAGCTTTTACCAGGGCGGCGAGACCCAGTACTTC. Residues: CASSFYQGGETQYF.

This clonotype turned up a few times. The chain is built from TRBV28 and TRBJ1-5; possibly TRBD1 for D (6 bases). CDR3 length equals 15 residues. Trimming left V 2 bases short and J 7 bases short, with 15 bases between. Germline values: CDR1 MDHEN, CDR2 SYDVKM. This CDR3 is CASSLKLGGRQPQHF. The CDR3 DNA is TGTGCCAGCAGTTTAAAGTTGGGGGGGCGGCAGCCCCAGCATTTT.

V is TRBV10-3 and J is TRBJ2-4, with D unclear. V lost 3 bases and J lost 9, with 21 bases in between. CDR3 length equals 16 residues. The germline V gene has CDR1 ENHRY and CDR2 SYGVKD. The CDR3 nucleotides are TGTGCCATCAGTGATACGACTGGCGAGGCGCGCGGCATTCAGTACTTC. As protein: CAISDTTGEARGIQYF.

A remark on this clonotype: At one end, the junction sequence differs from germline, possibly due to a read error. The V call is TRBV5-5, the J call TRBJ2-7, with D uncertain. Germline V gene data show CDR1 as SGHKS and CDR2 as YYEKEE (reference sequence). The CDR3 contains 15 residues. Here the CDR3 DNA reads TGTGCCAGCAACTTGCAGACCTTTTTTTCTTACGAGCAGTACTTC. This codes for CASNLQTFFSYEQYF.

This clonotype was counted between two and nine times. The chain is built from TRBV7-9 and TRBJ1-3, with D perhaps TRBD1 (5 bases). V lost 6 bases and J lost 0, with 15 bases in between. The CDR3 covers 16 residues. The germline V gene has CDR1 SEHNR and CDR2 FQNEAQ (reference sequence). CDR3: CASRYLAGNSGNTIYF. In DNA, the CDR3 is TGTGCCAGCAGATATTTAGCAGGGAACTCTGGAAACACCATATATTTT.

This clonotype appeared once. V and J are TRBV4-1 and TRBJ1-5; D is uncertain. This CDR3 has 14 residues. The germline V gene has CDR1 MGHRA and CDR2 YSYEKL. The CDR3 loop is CAGSPIETGRPQHF. The CDR3, as DNA: TGCGCAGGCAGCCCAATCGAGACGGGTCGGCCCCAGCATTTT.

Concerning this clonotype itself: The junction and the germline gene differ at one end; a read error may be behind it. The V gene is TRBV4-2, the J gene TRBJ1-2; tentative D call: TRBD1 (5 bases). Germline lookup yields CDR1 LGHNA and CDR2 YNFKEQ. There are 17 residues in the CDR3. CDR3 residues: CVSSQVRLGAGGYGYTF. The DNA for the CDR3 is TGTGTCAGCAGCCAAGTTCGACTAGGGGCCGGTGGCTATGGTTACACCTTC.

This clonotype was counted many times. The rearrangement links TRBV28 to TRBJ2-1; tentative D call: TRBD2 (6 bases). The CDR3 loop spans 14 amino acids. Between the trimmed V and J ends, which lost 6 bases and 3 bases, there was a span of 12 bases. The germline gives CDR1 MDHEN, CDR2 SYDVKM. The CDR3 nucleotides read TGTGCCAGCAGATCCGGGACTCGCTACAATGAGCAGTTCTTC. It is translated as CASRSGTRYNEQFF.

There are a few counts of this clonotype. At one end, the junction sequence differs from germline, possibly due to a read error. This rearrangement joins TRBV11-2 to TRBJ2-7; D perhaps matches TRBD2 (6 bases). Germline-derived CDR1 and CDR2 are SGHAT and FQNNGV. The CDR3 runs to 17 residues. The CDR3 here is CASSLVARPGSSYGQYF. The DNA of the CDR3 is TGTGCTAGCAGCTTAGTAGCCCGACCCGGGAGCTCCTACGGGCAGTACTTC.

To note about this clonotype: This may come from a read error, since a much larger clone is one base off. CDR3 protein: CASKPDGRNSPLQF. CDR3 bases: TGCGCCAGCAAACCGGACGGGAGAAATTCACCCCTCCAATTT. The chain has TRBV10-2 and TRBJ1-6, with no clear D. The CDR3 runs to 14 residues. Germline V lookup: CDR1 WSHSY, CDR2 SAAADI.

The table lists this clonotype with a few counts. The chain links TRBV28 to TRBJ2-4, with 7 nucleotides matching TRBD1. CDR3 length: 14 residues. CDR1 is MDHEN and CDR2 is SYDVKM in the germline V gene. V lost 7 bases, J lost 3 bases, and 6 bases stayed unmatched. CDR3 DNA: TGTGCCAGCAAAACCCGGGACAGCAAAAACATTCAGTACTTC. It yields the protein CASKTRDSKNIQYF.